The sequence of this T cell receptor (beta chain) was determined in a study of Graves' ophthalmopathy and Graves' hyperthyroidism (dated by TCRdb to between 2017 and 2018). Context from the whole study: Peripheral blood was collected at initial diagnosis, before any treatment. To tell Graves' ophthalmopathy apart from Graves' hyperthyroidism, and to predict which patients would progress to ophthalmopathy, the study relied on TCR beta repertoire signatures. In total, 120 to 150 blood samples were TCR-sequenced: some 43 ophthalmopathy, around 75 hyperthyroidism and approximately 17 hyperthyroidism-to-ophthalmopathy patients. To explore V-J signatures distinguishing ophthalmopathy from hyperthyroidism, a discovery set of some 100 patients (more than 40 ophthalmopathy, about 57 stable hyperthyroidism) was enrolled. The independent validation cohort included around 19 hyperthyroidism patients plus 17 patients who later progressed from hyperthyroidism to ophthalmopathy. In several hyperthyroidism patients, the T-cell repertoire of thyroid tissue was compared with the T-cell repertoire of blood. Once sampling was done, hyperthyroidism patients were given methimazole at a starting dose of 30 mg daily, while ophthalmopathy patients were given high-dose intravenous methylprednisolone.

What the authors observed across the whole study: Most expanded thyroid clonotypes with frequency above 0.001 were also detected in blood, suggesting blood repertoires may reflect the thyroid immune response. In cross-validation, the 13-signature model distinguished ophthalmopathy from stable hyperthyroidism with around 90% sensitivity and approximately 81% specificity, while in the test set the corresponding values were around 79% and 71%. No statistical method was used to predetermine the sample size, and group allocation was not hidden from the investigators. In validation, the model predicted ophthalmopathy progression with about 71% sensitivity and approximately 72% specificity; 12 predicted patients were CT-confirmed with GO in a median of around 6 months.

V lost 1 base and J lost 1 base; the stretch between them is 13 bases long. The germline V gene (reference sequence) specifies SEHNR as CDR1 and FQNEAQ as CDR2. The CDR3 measures 16 amino acids from cysteine to phenylalanine. CDR3 DNA is the only sequence kept; it has 48 bases, read in frame from the first base. For repertoire sequencing, the TCR beta CDR3 regions were amplified from RNA transcripts. The first round was an RT-PCR using HTBI primers with the Qiagen OneStep RT-PCR kit, and this first round was followed by a second-round multiplex PCR, then size selection and purification. Libraries were sequenced on an Illumina HiSeq2000 using paired-end 100 bp reads. The study's own analysis went as follows. SOAPnuke was used to process the reads, throwing out any read that had adapters, had uncalled bases, had a mean Phred below 15, or lacked an exact constant-primer or identifier match. COPE v1.2.5 was used to merge the high-quality paired reads. Unique nucleotide sequences were defined as clonotypes and aligned to IMGT TRB V, D and J references using MiTCR v1.1. The analysis was limited to V-J combinations with a frequency above 0.0001, which together covered over 99% of the repertoires. A TCR clonal expansion and chaos score per V-J combination was defined as the ratio of F50 clonal expansion to chaos observed in the TCRdist matrix. Features were reduced by Welch's t-statistics and random forest to 10 to 15 V-J combinations, which fed a naive Bayes classifier. The Morisita-Horn index was used to measure how similar the thyroid and blood repertoires were. The public reads were reprocessed in TCRdb via fastp at Q25 and MiXCR, keeping in-frame beta chains. Each entry is one CDR3 protein sequence, shown with its most common DNA and genes. The authors' filters were not applied to this entry. The sample yields about 660,000 distinct CDR3 sequences; over 40% were counted once. The biggest ten clones account for 2.5% to 3.5% of the sample.

In its sample, this clonotype was seen many times. Its antigen is unknown. Within one base of it there is no much larger clone, and no base qualities were kept. Ophthalmopathy patients had moderately to severely active disease, Clinical Activity Score of at least 3, NOSPECS grade of at least 4, and disease duration under 3 months. Anyone with other autoimmune diseases, uncontrolled infections, pregnancy or lactation was excluded from the study. Clinical symptoms, serum thyroxine, TRAb, thyroid ultrasound and orbital computed tomography were used for diagnosis. Using Ficoll-Paque density gradient centrifugation, PBMCs were isolated from about 9.4 ml of fresh peripheral blood. Total RNA was extracted using Trizol reagent, and RNA quality was checked on an Agilent 2100 Bioanalyzer.

The origin of this receptor is an adult man with Graves' ophthalmopathy. The sequencing input was peripheral blood. Recombination linked TRBV7-9 to TRBJ1-1; the D segment could be TRBD1, given 5 matching bases. The CDR3 reads CASSLGQGAGNTEAFF. The DNA is as follows: TGTGCCAGCAGCTTAGGGCAGGGCGCCGGGAACACTGAAGCTTTCTTT.